The 3 T cell receptor beta chains presented below share a single source sample, sequenced in a study of T-cell reconstitution after alpha-beta-depleted transplantation in children. Unique molecular identifiers were built into the TCRbeta library. TCRdb analysed the PCR reads with MiXCR anew, one entry per CDR3 protein. The table records 280,000 or so distinct CDR3 sequences, 11% of them present only once. Sequenced material: peripheral blood, taken 180 days after TCRalphabeta/CD19-depleted stem cell transplant. The receptors were sampled from a male patient between 2 and 15 years old who had a stem cell transplant for chronic granulomatous disease, so the T cells may come from the graft donor.

The sample holds many counts of this clonotype. The CDR3 is CASSYSIAGGWRNIQYF. The CDR3 DNA follows: TGTGCCAGCAGTTACTCGATTGCGGGAGGTTGGCGGAACATTCAGTACTTC. This chain joins TRBV6-2 or TRBV6-3 and TRBJ2-4; 8 bases agree with TRBD2. This CDR3 region has 17 residues. From germline, CDR1 is MNHEY and CDR2 SVGEGT. Trimming removed 0 bases from V and 7 bases from J; junction bases left unmatched: 11.

The sample holds many counts of this clonotype. The chain joins TRBV20-1 to TRBJ1-5; the D gene is possibly TRBD1 (5 bases). Germline CDR1 reads DFQATT; CDR2 reads SNEGSKA (reference sequence). Trimming took 4 bases from V and 4 from J, leaving 11 bases between them. The CDR3 is 13 amino acids. CDR3 DNA sequence: TGCAGTGCTATTGGACACACGAATCAGCCCCAGCATTTT. Its translation is CSAIGHTNQPQHF.

This clonotype was counted many times. The chain links TRBV7-8 to TRBJ1-6; the D gene is possibly TRBD1 (5 bases). Trimming pared 5 bases from V and 0 bases from J, leaving 5 bases between. CDR1 SGHVS and CDR2 FQNEAQ come from the germline V gene. The CDR3 covers 14 residues. The CDR3 coding sequence is TGTGCCAGCAGCGACAGCTCCTATAATTCACCCCTCCACTTT. This translates into CASSDSSYNSPLHF. Based on the CDR3 plus reference TRBV7-8 and TRBJ1-6, the full variable domain is GAGVSQSPRYKVAKRGQDVALRCDPISGHVSLFWYQQALGQGPEFLTYFQNEAQLDKSGLPSDRFFAERPEGSVSTLKIQRTQQEDSAVYLCASSDSSYNSPLHFGNGTRLTVT.